These T cell receptor beta chains were read from a single sample in a study of human T cells and chemical hapten exposure. TCRdb re-derived calls from the RACE reads in MiXCR, one entry per CDR3 protein. This table holds approximately 180,000 distinct CDR3 sequences, almost 30% found once. This sample comprised whole blood, obtained in connection with sensitization to the hapten diphenylcyclopropenone (DPC). All receptors derive from a woman aged 25 to 39 with alopecia areata. Some clones in this sample may be carry-over from other donors' samples. Each CDR3 is given with its conserved first and last residue. A D gene is named only where the DNA matches it firmly. The size field is filled for only some rows; it gives once, few, many or a size class.

D gene	clone size	V gene	J gene	CDR3 protein	CDR3 DNA
NA	NA	TRBV7-2	TRBJ2-1	CASSSRPGRAYNEQFF	TGTGCCAGCAGCTCCCGGCCGGGGAGAGCTTACAATGAGCAGTTCTTC
TRBD1	NA	TRBV29-1	TRBJ1-5	CSVAGQGQPQHF	TGCAGCGTAGCCGGACAGGGCCAGCCCCAGCATTTT
NA	once	TRBV7-2	TRBJ2-1	CASSLVFSGAQFF	TGTGCCAGCAGCTTAGTGTTCAGCGGAGCCCAGTTCTTC
TRBD2	few	TRBV27	TRBJ2-7	CASRLGGAGAYEQYF	TGTGCCAGCAGACTCGGGGGGGCGGGAGCATACGAGCAGTACTTC
NA	NA	TRBV29-1	TRBJ2-5	CSPPEETQYF	TGCAGCCCCCCCGAAGAGACCCAGTACTTC
NA	few	TRBV7-9	TRBJ2-3	CASTLSGPADTQYF	TGTGCCAGCACTTTGTCAGGGCCCGCAGATACGCAGTATTTT
NA	NA	TRBV18	TRBJ2-7	CASSPAGDYEQYF	TGTGCCAGCTCACCGGCAGGGGACTACGAGCAGTACTTC
TRBD2	few	TRBV6-1	TRBJ2-1	CASRTGTSGHNEQFF	TGTGCCAGCAGAACCGGGACTAGCGGCCACAATGAGCAGTTCTTC
TRBD1	few	TRBV28	TRBJ1-2	CASRSQGISYGYTF	TGTGCCAGCAGATCACAGGGGATTTCTTATGGCTACACCTTC
NA	NA	TRBV11-2	TRBJ2-3	CASSLVLSRTQYF	TGTGCCAGCAGCTTAGTTCTCTCTCGTACGCAGTATTTT
NA	NA	TRBV7-2	TRBJ1-4	CASSYQGRDEKLFF	TGTGCCAGCAGCTACCAGGGGCGCGATGAAAAACTGTTTTTT
TRBD1	few	TRBV9	TRBJ1-6	CASGRGLDSPLHF	TGTGCCAGCGGAAGGGGGCTAGATTCACCCCTCCACTTT
NA	NA	TRBV28	TRBJ2-2	CASSDRPPRELFF	TGTGCCAGCAGTGACAGGCCCCCCCGGGAGCTGTTTTTT
TRBD2	NA	TRBV10-3	TRBJ2-3	CAISGLAGEGDTQYF	TGTGCCATCAGCGGACTAGCGGGAGAGGGAGATACGCAGTATTTT
TRBD1	NA	TRBV28	TRBJ1-2	CASSSTGAGYTF	TGTGCCAGCAGTTCCACAGGGGCTGGCTACACCTTC
NA	NA	TRBV7-9	TRBJ1-2	CASSFLGPQALLYGYTF	TGTGCCAGCAGCTTTCTAGGCCCTCAAGCCTTACTCTATGGCTACACCTTC
NA	NA	TRBV28	TRBJ1-5	CASRVQLLSNQPQHF	TGTGCCAGCAGGGTGCAGTTGCTTAGCAATCAGCCCCAGCATTTT
TRBD2	NA	TRBV25-1	TRBJ2-3	CASSKRGGRGTDTQYF	TGTGCCAGCAGTAAGCGGGGGGGCCGGGGCACAGATACGCAGTATTTT
NA	NA	TRBV10-3	TRBJ2-1	CAIRVAQVVNEQFF	TGTGCCATCAGAGTTGCCCAGGTAGTCAATGAGCAGTTCTTC
NA	NA	TRBV3-1	TRBJ1-2	CASSQGAVYGYTF	TGTGCCAGCAGCCAAGGGGCAGTTTATGGCTACACCTTC
NA	few	TRBV6-6	TRBJ2-1	CASSRLGAGPVILYNEQFF	TGTGCCAGCAGTCGCTTGGGGGCAGGCCCCGTAATCCTCTACAATGAGCAGTTCTTC
NA	few	TRBV7-2	TRBJ1-5	CASSPNRNQPQHF	TGTGCCAGCAGCCCCAACAGGAATCAGCCCCAGCATTTT
NA	NA	TRBV29-1	TRBJ1-1	CSVGAVAGTEAFF	TGCAGCGTTGGGGCGGTGGCCGGCACTGAAGCTTTCTTT
NA	NA	TRBV6-1	TRBJ1-1	CASSEPSSGEAFF	TGTGCCAGCAGTGAACCCTCGAGCGGTGAAGCTTTCTTT
TRBD2	few	TRBV7-2	TRBJ2-7	CASSYTSGGSYEQYF	TGTGCCAGCAGCTACACTAGCGGGGGATCCTACGAGCAGTACTTC
NA	many	TRBV2	TRBJ1-5	CASSEGNQPQHF	TGTGCCAGCAGTGAGGGGAATCAGCCCCAGCATTTT
NA	few	TRBV6-2/TRBV6-3	TRBJ2-7	CASRPRSATYEQYF	TGTGCCAGCAGACCCCGAAGCGCAACCTACGAGCAGTACTTC
TRBD1	few	TRBV4-2	TRBJ2-2	CASSRAGTGSTGELFF	TGTGCCAGCAGCCGGGCCGGGACAGGGAGTACCGGGGAGCTGTTTTTT
NA	NA	TRBV15	TRBJ2-7	CATSGGNAGPPNEQYF	TGTGCCACCAGCGGGGGCAACGCCGGGCCCCCTAACGAGCAGTACTTC
NA	NA	TRBV2	TRBJ1-5	CASSDGYQPQHF	TGTGCCAGCAGTGATGGTTATCAGCCCCAGCATTTT
NA	few	TRBV11-1	TRBJ2-5	CASSQNEETQYF	TGTGCCAGCAGCCAAAATGAAGAGACCCAGTACTTC
NA	NA	TRBV7-9	TRBJ2-7	CASSLLASSYEQYF	TGTGCCAGCAGCTTACTAGCGTCCTCCTACGAGCAGTACTTC
TRBD2	NA	TRBV20-1	TRBJ2-1	CSATPLAGTHNEQFF	TGCAGTGCCACGCCGCTAGCGGGTACCCACAATGAGCAGTTCTTC
NA	few	TRBV29-1	TRBJ2-7	CSAAPDSPLGEQYF	TGCAGCGCCGCCCCGGACAGCCCATTAGGAGAGCAGTACTTC
NA	NA	TRBV24-1	TRBJ1-5	CATSPGGLRNQPQHF	TGTGCCACCAGTCCCGGGGGCCTAAGGAATCAGCCCCAGCATTTT
TRBD1	few	TRBV10-3	TRBJ2-3	CAIAGGRTDTQYF	TGTGCCATCGCAGGGGGACGCACAGATACGCAGTATTTT
TRBD1	few	TRBV7-2	TRBJ2-3	CASSPGAPGGADTQYF	TGTGCCAGCAGCCCCGGGGCTCCAGGGGGCGCAGATACGCAGTATTTT
NA	NA	TRBV7-3	TRBJ1-6	CASRTSTGPLHF	TGTGCCAGCAGAACATCTACCGGGCCCCTCCACTTT
NA	few	TRBV29-1	TRBJ2-5	CSSDGTGKTQYF	TGCAGCTCCGATGGTACGGGGAAGACCCAGTACTTC
TRBD1	few	TRBV7-9	TRBJ2-7	CASSSDRGPREQYF	TGTGCCAGCAGCTCCGACAGGGGGCCCCGGGAGCAGTACTTC
TRBD2	NA	TRBV4-3	TRBJ2-1	CASSQLAGGDYNEQFF	TGCGCCAGCAGCCAACTAGCGGGAGGGGACTACAATGAGCAGTTCTTC
TRBD2	NA	TRBV11-2	TRBJ2-5	CASSLAGAGGNQETQYF	TGTGCCAGCAGCTTGGCAGGAGCGGGAGGGAACCAAGAGACCCAGTACTTC
TRBD1	few	TRBV6-2/TRBV6-3	TRBJ1-2	CASNPSGQGSGYTF	TGTGCCAGCAACCCCTCGGGACAGGGGTCTGGCTACACCTTC